The clone carrying this T cell receptor (beta chain) was detected a few times. Antigen: not known. The sample originates from a study of OX40 agonist ivuxolimab in advanced cancers. Looking at the study overall: Intravenous ivuxolimab at 0.01 to 10 mg/kg was given to patients every 2 weeks. Aged 23 to 79 with a mean of about 60 years, they were more than 80% male. The study, taken as a whole, reports: People who partly responded at 0.1-3.0 mg/kg had some of the least clonal expansion seen. Still undetermined is the antigen specificity of the expanded peripheral T cells.

The assay was immunoSEQ multiplex PCR, and TCRdb's table has in-frame clones only and misses some. The table records about 73,000 clones, approximately 86% of them present only once. Trimming pared 4 bases from V and 4 bases from J, leaving 14 bases between. The CDR3 extends over 15 amino acids. Germline-derived CDR1 and CDR2 are LNHDA and SQIVND (reference sequence). This sequence joins TRBV19 and TRBJ1-5, with D perhaps TRBD1 (6 bases). The TCR comes from an adult with an advanced solid tumor such as melanoma, head and neck, liver or kidney cancer. Sequenced here: CD4+ or CD8+ T cells sorted from blood, sampled in a trial of the OX40 agonist ivuxolimab. The DNA of the CDR3 is TGTGCCAGTAGTACCCCTCAGGGGCGTAATCAGCCCCAGCATTTT. Protein product: CASSTPQGRNQPQHF.